The clone carrying this T cell receptor (beta chain) has only a few counts. The antigen remains unidentified. The CDR3 totals 13 residues. Germline V gene lookup returns CDR1 SGHTA and CDR2 FQGTGA. The germline V and J ends were trimmed by 5 bases and 4 bases, with 10 bases remaining between them. This sample stems from a study of T-cell memory formation after mild COVID-19. The overall study: TCR clustering was largely donor specific.

TCR alpha and TCR beta cDNA libraries with sample barcodes and UMIs came from 5'RACE using constant-segment primers. MiXCR, applied by TCRdb to the 5' RACE reads, yields one record per CDR3 protein. The sample has over 50,000 distinct CDR3 sequences; roughly a tenth are singletons. Study observations and caveats: That cross-reactive memory joined was suggested by some responding clones appearing in pre-infection memory. Among clones peaking at day 37 in the second wave, SARS-CoV-2 specificity remained unconfirmed.

The material sequenced was PBMCs or a T cell subset sorted from them (not recorded which). The TCR comes from an adult woman who had mild COVID-19 (a few samples of this study predate the infection). Cell type and time point are not known. The gene calls are TRBV7-3 and TRBJ2-3; D uncertain. DNA for the CDR3: TGTGCCAGCAGCAGCCCCCCCGCAGATACGCAGTATTTT. It specifies CASSSPPADTQYF. Filled out from reference TRBV7-3 and TRBJ2-3, the complete variable domain reads GAGVSQTPSNKVTEKGKYVELRCDPISGHTALYWYRQSLGQGPEFLIYFQGTGAADDSGLPNDRFFAVRPEGSVSTLKIQRTERGDSAVYLCASSSPPADTQYFGPGTRLTVL.